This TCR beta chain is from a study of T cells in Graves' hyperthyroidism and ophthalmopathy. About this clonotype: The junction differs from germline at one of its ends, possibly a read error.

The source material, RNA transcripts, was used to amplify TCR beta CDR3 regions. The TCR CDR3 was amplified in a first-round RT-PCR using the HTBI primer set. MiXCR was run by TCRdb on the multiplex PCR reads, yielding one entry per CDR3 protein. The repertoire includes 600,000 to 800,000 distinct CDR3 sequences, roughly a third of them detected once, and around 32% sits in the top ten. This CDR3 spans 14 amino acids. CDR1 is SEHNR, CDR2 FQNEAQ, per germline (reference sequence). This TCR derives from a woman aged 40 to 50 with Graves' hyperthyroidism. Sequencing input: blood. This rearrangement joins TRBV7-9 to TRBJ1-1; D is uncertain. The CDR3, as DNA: TGTGCCGGCAGTCCTCCCAGCGCGAACACTGAAGCTTTCTTT. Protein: CAGSPPSANTEAFF.